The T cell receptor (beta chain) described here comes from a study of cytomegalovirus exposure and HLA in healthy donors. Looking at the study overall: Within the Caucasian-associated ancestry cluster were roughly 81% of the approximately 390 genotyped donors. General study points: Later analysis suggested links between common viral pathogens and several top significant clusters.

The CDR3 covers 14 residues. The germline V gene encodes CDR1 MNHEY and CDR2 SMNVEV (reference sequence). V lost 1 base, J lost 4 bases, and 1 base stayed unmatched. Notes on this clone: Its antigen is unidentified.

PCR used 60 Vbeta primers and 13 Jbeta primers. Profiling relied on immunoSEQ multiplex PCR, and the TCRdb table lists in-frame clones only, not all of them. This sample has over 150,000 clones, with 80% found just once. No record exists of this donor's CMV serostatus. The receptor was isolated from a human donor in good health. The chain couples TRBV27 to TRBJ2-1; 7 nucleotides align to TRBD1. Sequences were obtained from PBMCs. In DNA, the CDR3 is TGTGCCAGCAGTTTATTGGGACAGTACAATGAGCAGTTCTTC. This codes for CASSLLGQYNEQFF.